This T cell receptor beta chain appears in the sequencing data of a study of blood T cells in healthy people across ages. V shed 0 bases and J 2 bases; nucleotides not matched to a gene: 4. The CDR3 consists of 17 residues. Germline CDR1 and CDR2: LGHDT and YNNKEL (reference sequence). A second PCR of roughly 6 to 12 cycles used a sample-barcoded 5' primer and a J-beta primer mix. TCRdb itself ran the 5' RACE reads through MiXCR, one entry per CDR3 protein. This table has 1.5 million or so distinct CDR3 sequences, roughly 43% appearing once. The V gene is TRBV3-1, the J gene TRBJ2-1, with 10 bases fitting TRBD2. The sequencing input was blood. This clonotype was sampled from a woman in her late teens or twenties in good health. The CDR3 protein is CASSQDDLAGAYNEQFF. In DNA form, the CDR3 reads TGTGCCAGCAGCCAAGATGATCTAGCGGGGGCCTACAATGAGCAGTTCTTC.